This T cell receptor beta chain was identified in a study of T cells expressing NK-cell markers. CDR1 is SGHAT and CDR2 is FQNNGV in the germline V gene. The CDR3 extends over 19 amino acids. TCRdb re-called the 5' RACE reads and gives one entry per CDR3 protein, without DNA. The sample includes around 550,000 distinct CDR3 sequences. The chain couples TRBV11-2 to TRBJ2-2; TCRdb outputs TRBD2, but without DNA this stays unchecked. Sequenced input: blood T cells: a sorted CD56 or NKG2C T cell subset, CD4+ or CD8+ T cells, or bulk PBMC T cells (not recorded which). This clonotype was sampled from a man younger than 35 in good health. The CDR3 sequence: CASRLPSRGGSLGPGELFF.